This T cell receptor beta chain is drawn from a study of CD8 T cells in ankylosing spondylitis. This clonotype has more than one count but fewer than ten. The target antigen is unknown. Library preparation for TCR beta used quantitative 5'-RACE with molecular barcodes. TCRdb reprocessed the 5' RACE reads via MiXCR and lists one record per CDR3 protein. The table lists about 540,000 distinct CDR3 sequences, about 13% of them singletons. Germline CDR1 is SEHNR and CDR2 is FQNEAQ (reference sequence). The CDR3 consists of 12 residues. The V and J ends lost 7 bases and 5 bases respectively, with 12 bases between them. Findings and limits, study-wide: It was reported that disease-linked clones were significantly enriched in matched ankylosing spondylitis synovial fluid. For ankylosing spondylitis blood, a TCR beta motif of under 10 highly homologous variants appeared characteristic.

J is TRBJ2-7 and V is TRBV7-9; D is undetermined. The sample taken for sequencing was blood, either unsorted or a sorted T cell fraction (not recorded which). The receptor was derived from a male donor with ankylosing spondylitis. The CDR3 spells CASNFRSDEQYF. Written as DNA, the CDR3 is TGTGCCAGCAACTTTCGATCCGACGAGCAGTACTTC.